A single sample gave rise to the 4 T cell receptor beta chains below, sequenced in a study of shared clonotypes between healthy human individuals. Naive CD8 isolation took CD45RO-negative cells positively selected for CCR7 and excluded terminally differentiated effector memory CD45RA+ cells. Generated by immunoSEQ multiplex PCR, the TCRdb table keeps only in-frame clones and is missing some. The sample has roughly 590,000 clones, 95% seen once. The sample consisted of naive CD8+ T cells sorted from blood. The receptor source for this set is a woman in her thirties in good health.

This clone was seen more than once but under ten times. J is TRBJ2-7 and V is TRBV6-1; no clear D gene. Germline-derived CDR1 and CDR2 are MNHNS and SASEGT. The CDR3 length is 11 residues. V lost 4 bases and J lost 1, with 2 bases in between. The CDR3 DNA follows: TGTGCCAGCAGTGCTTCCTACGAGCAGTACTTC. This gives the protein CASSASYEQYF.

J is TRBJ2-1 and V is TRBV25-1; 14 bases match TRBD2. J lost 8 bases, V lost 4 bases, and 10 bases had no gene match. The CDR3 consists of 17 residues. The germline gives CDR1 MGHDK, CDR2 SYGVNS. The CDR3 DNA sequence: TGTGCCAGCAGTGCGGGACTAGCGGGAGTTTTAGGCGATGAGCAGTTCTTC. Its translation: CASSAGLAGVLGDEQFF.

The V and J genes are TRBV28 and TRBJ1-1; D call uncertain. Germline values: CDR1 MDHEN, CDR2 SYDVKM. The V end was cut by 6 bases, the J end by 0 bases, with 17 bases between. This CDR3 is built from 16 residues. The CDR3 region is CASSLIRRHLNTEAFF. In DNA form, the CDR3 reads TGTGCCAGCAGCCTAATCCGCAGACACTTGAACACTGAAGCTTTCTTT.

The chain is built from TRBV6-5 and TRBJ1-1; the match to TRBD1 covers 8 bases. This CDR3 is 14 amino acids long. V shed 5 bases, J shed 1 base, and the junction held 3 bases outside the gene matches. Germline V lookup: CDR1 MNHEY, CDR2 SVGAGI. The CDR3 loop reads CASSNGQGNTEAFF. CDR3 bases: TGTGCCAGCAGTAACGGACAGGGGAACACTGAAGCTTTCTTT.